This T cell receptor (beta chain) derives from a study of naive and memory T cell subsets. The V segment lost 1 base and the J segment 1 base; nucleotides outside the gene matches: 2. The CDR3 contains 17 residues. The germline V gene encodes CDR1 MGHRA and CDR2 YSYEKL. This clonotype was detected ten times or more. The SP2 primer and nested alpha and beta constant region primers amplified ligated cDNA in four rounds. TCRdb itself ran the UMI-ligation and nested PCR reads through MiXCR, one entry per CDR3 protein. The sample lists approximately 21,000 distinct CDR3 sequences; roughly 6% were seen once. Indicated treatment: skin biopsy from PPD injection site in Mantoux-positive individual. The library had UMIs added by 3' ligation of an oligonucleotide to TCR cDNA. Tuberculin skin test biopsies were taken where PPD was injected in Mantoux-positive people.

Sequencing was performed on skin, taken from a tuberculin skin test site. The chain employs TRBV4-1 and TRBJ2-2, with 11 bases matching TRBD2. This receptor was identified in an adult in good health. For the CDR3, the DNA is TGCGCCAGCAGCCAAGTTACTAGCGGGAGGAACACCGGGGAGCTGTTTTTT. Translation gives CASSQVTSGRNTGELFF.